What follows is one T cell receptor (beta chain) and its context. The specificity of this receptor is unknown. No much larger clone is present one base from it, and per-base qualities are unavailable. Library preparation employed 5' RACE. The sequencer was an Illumina HiSeq 2500. The second PCR ran for roughly 6 to 11 cycles and used a J-beta primer mix along with a sample-barcoded 5' primer. A template-switch 5' adaptor carrying 12 random nucleotides introduced a unique molecular identifier onto each TCR beta cDNA molecule. Each sample yielded at least 2.5 million CDR3-containing paired-end reads. First-strand cDNA synthesis was performed from all RNA using the Mint cDNA synthesis kit, with priming by a TRBC-specific oligonucleotide. After uracil-DNA glycosylase treatment, a first 18-cycle PCR used universal primers M1SS and BC2_uni_R on all cDNA. The original methods were these. Each sample was normalized by randomly selecting 1 million high-quality reads, each carrying a distinct molecular identifier. Instead of being binned into consensus sequences, reads that shared molecular identifiers were thrown out. MiTCR, set to a Q25 quality threshold and the strictest error-elimination algorithm, was used for CDR3 identification, clonotype clustering and error correction. A nonparametric unseen species model with Euler transformation was used to estimate a lower bound on total TCR beta diversity. TCRdb redid the processing of the public reads, applying fastp at Q25 and MiXCR, and retained in-frame beta chains. Rows matching on CDR3 protein sequence are summarized as one entry with the most common DNA and genes. It is TCRdb's table, rather than the study itself, that gives the V and J calls and clone size. This sample is represented by around 870,000 distinct CDR3 sequences; more than 25% of them were singletons. Roughly a sixth of the sample lies in the top ten.

CDR1 MDHEN and CDR2 SYDVKM are derived from the germline V gene. The CDR3, cysteine through phenylalanine, is 15 amino acids long. Only the CDR3 DNA stays, 45 bases, in frame from base 1. Trimming removed 7 bases from V and 0 bases from J, leaving 13 bases between the germline ends. The 39 donors, aged about 6 to 100 years, were systemically healthy Caucasian individuals from Russia. About 10 milliliters of peripheral blood were collected from each donor into EDTA-treated Vacutainer tubes. PBMCs were isolated by Ficoll-Paque density-gradient centrifugation, with at least 7 million obtained per sample. Total RNA was extracted from PBMCs with Trizol reagent, with at least 6 micrograms obtained per sample. The percentages of naive CD45RAhigh/CD27high T cells were determined by flow cytometry on a PBMC aliquot from every donor. The sample is drawn from a study of blood T cells in healthy people across ages (dated by TCRdb to 2014 to 2015). At the level of the whole study: In model experiments, template switching captured about one uniquely barcoded TCR beta cDNA molecule for every two T cells. Using deep sequencing normalized with unique cDNA molecular identifiers, the study measured how TCR beta repertoire diversity changes with age. The donors were split into four age groups: young (average around 15 years), middle-aged (roughly 39), aged (over 55) and long-lived (approximately 80). To avoid experimental bias, donors of different ages were spread randomly across the sequencing lanes. Two additional independent replicas of 1 million unique cDNA reads from the same blood draw were analyzed for two donors (one aged 18 to 30 and one aged 80 or older). Overall study outcomes, separate from this receptor: A strong correlation was found between observed TCR beta diversity and the percentage of naive T cells measured by flow cytometry. Observed TCR beta diversity per million T cells fell roughly linearly with age, and a significant reduction was already apparent by age about 38. Compared with the aged group, the long-lived group had more naive CD4+ T cells, fewer expanded clones and increased TCR diversity, a pattern suggesting age selection. Donor CMV infection status was unknown, potentially confounding age-related changes in expanded clonotypes. Bulk unsorted PBMC profiling prevented conclusive comparison of naive and antigen-experienced compartments. Total diversity estimates from one million sequenced T cells were considered lower bounds and underestimates.

The TCR was taken from a woman older than 75 in good health. Rearrangement joined TRBV28 to TRBJ1-5; perhaps TRBD1 is the D gene, with 6 bases matching. The sample comprised blood. The DNA sequence is TGTGCCAGCAACCAGGGACAACTTAGCAATCAGCCCCAGCATTTT. It translates as CASNQGQLSNQPQHF.